These 19 T cell receptor beta chains share one sample of origin, sequenced in a study of cytomegalovirus exposure and HLA in healthy donors. This PCR relied on a set of 60 Vbeta primers and 13 Jbeta primers. The assay was immunoSEQ multiplex PCR, and TCRdb's table has in-frame clones only and misses some. The table has roughly 79,000 clones, around 70% seen once. Sequencing used PBMCs. The receptor source for this set is a woman aged 50 to 65 in good health and CMV-seropositive.

In this sample, this clone turned up a few times. V usage is TRBV30 and J usage is TRBJ1-5; no clear D. V lost 4 bases, J lost 7 bases, and 11 bases lay in between. CDR3 length: 12 residues. CDR1 and CDR2 (germline): GTSNPN, SVGIG (reference sequence). In nucleotides, the CDR3 is TGTGCCTGGACGATGGGAGGGCAGCCCCAGCATTTT. Protein: CAWTMGGQPQHF.

In its sample, this clone was seen a few times. The rearrangement uses TRBV11-2 and TRBJ1-4, with a tentative D call TRBD1 (5 bases). Germline V gives CDR1 SGHAT, CDR2 FQNNGV. Trimming left V 5 bases short and J 4 bases short, with 14 bases between. The CDR3 totals 15 residues. The CDR3 loop is CASSRGHGSNEKLFF. The CDR3, as DNA: TGTGCCAGCAGCCGAGGACACGGGAGTAATGAAAAACTGTTTTTT.

This sequence joins TRBV7-8 and TRBJ1-3; D not resolved. The CDR3 runs to 16 residues. The germline gives CDR1 SGHVS, CDR2 FQNEAQ. Trimming removed 0 bases from V and 0 bases from J, with 9 bases in between. The CDR3 DNA is TGTGCCAGCAGCTTAGCGGCAGGATCCTCTGGAAACACCATATATTTT. Its translation: CASSLAAGSSGNTIYF.

The chain has TRBV20-1 and TRBJ2-2; perhaps TRBD1 as D (6 bases). Trimming left V 5 bases short and J 14 bases short, with 15 bases between. The germline V gene encodes CDR1 DFQATT and CDR2 SNEGSKA (reference sequence). The CDR3 covers 11 residues. As DNA, the CDR3 is TGCAGTGCTTTTGAACAGGGTAAACTGTTTTTT. This translates into CSAFEQGKLFF.

In its sample, this clone was seen once. The rearrangement joins TRBV11-3 to TRBJ1-2, with D hard to call. Germline lookup yields CDR1 SGHNT and CDR2 YENEEA. The V and J ends lost 2 bases and 6 bases respectively, with 16 bases between them. This CDR3 contains 15 residues. The CDR3 region has the DNA TGTGCCAGCAGCTTAAGAGGAGGTAAGGGCCATGGCTACACCTTC. Protein product: CASSLRGGKGHGYTF. The variable domain in full, with the rest retrieved from reference TRBV11-3 and TRBJ1-2, is EAGVVQSPRYKIIEKKQPVAFWCNPISGHNTLYWYLQNLGQGPELLIRYENEEAVDDSQLPKDRFSAERLKGVDSTLKIQPAELGDSAVYLCASSLRGGKGHGYTFGSGTRLTVV.

This rearrangement joins TRBV9 to TRBJ2-7; TRBD1 matches 10 bases. The trim removed 4 bases at V and 3 bases at J, leaving 7 bases unmatched. This CDR3 contains 15 residues. CDR1 is SGDLS, CDR2 YYNGEE, per germline. The CDR3 coding sequence is TGTGCCAGCAGCCCGCAGACAGGGGGCTACTACGAGCAGTACTTC. Protein product: CASSPQTGGYYEQYF.

The chain couples TRBV5-6 to TRBJ2-7; 10 bases align to TRBD2. J was trimmed by 4 bases and V by 5 bases; bases with no gene match: 9. The germline V gene has CDR1 SGHDT and CDR2 YYEEEE. This CDR3 has 15 amino acids. This CDR3 is CASRKSGRAQYEQYF. CDR3 DNA: TGTGCCAGCAGAAAAAGCGGGAGGGCACAATACGAGCAGTACTTC.

This clone was observed a handful of times. J is TRBJ1-2 and V is TRBV5-6; possibly TRBD1 for D (5 bases). Germline V gives CDR1 SGHDT, CDR2 YYEEEE. V lost 4 bases, J lost 4 bases, and 14 bases lay in between. The CDR3 runs to 14 residues. CDR3 nucleotide sequence: TGTGCCAGCAGCCAGGACCAAAGGGGCTATGGCTACACCTTC. Its protein product is CASSQDQRGYGYTF. Together with reference TRBV5-6 and TRBJ1-2, the CDR3 gives the full variable domain: DAGVTQSPTHLIKTRGQQVTLRCSPKSGHDTVSWYQQALGQGPQFIFQYYEEEERQRGNFPDRFSGHQFPNYSSELNVNALLLGDSALYLCASSQDQRGYGYTFGSGTRLTVV.

The V gene is TRBV5-6, the J gene TRBJ2-1; a possible D gene is TRBD1 (6 bases). The CDR3 is 13 residues long. V gave up 4 bases and J gave up 9 bases, with 14 bases separating them. CDR1 SGHDT and CDR2 YYEEEE come from the germline V gene. The CDR3 here is CASSRQDGAEQFF. The CDR3 DNA follows: TGTGCCAGCAGCCGACAGGATGGGGCTGAGCAGTTCTTC.

The chain joins TRBV11-2 to TRBJ2-1, with D possibly being TRBD1 (5 bases). Deletions cut 1 base from V and 10 bases from J, with 11 bases between. The CDR3 has 13 amino acids. Germline CDR1 reads SGHAT; CDR2 reads FQNNGV. In DNA form, the CDR3 reads TGTGCCAGCAGCTTAGGGCAGGGTTTAGAGCAGTTCTTC. It translates to CASSLGQGLEQFF.

The J gene is TRBJ2-5, the V gene TRBV4-2, with 11 bases aligning to TRBD2. This CDR3 contains 18 residues. Germline trimming cut 5 bases from V and 5 bases from J; bases unmatched to any gene: 16. Germline CDR1 LGHNA, CDR2 YNFKEQ. The CDR3 region is CASSGRLGSGRAGETQYF. The CDR3 DNA is TGTGCCAGCAGCGGAAGATTGGGTAGCGGGAGGGCCGGGGAGACCCAGTACTTC.

The J gene is TRBJ2-1, the V gene TRBV4-1, with D possibly TRBD1 on 6 matching bases. Looked up from germline, CDR1 is MGHRA and CDR2 is YSYEKL. The CDR3 sequence is 16 residues long. V shed 2 bases and J shed 9 bases, with 20 bases lying between them. The CDR3 DNA follows: TGCGCCAGCAGCCAAACCCGTCTTAGGGGGTGGGGTGAGCAGTTCTTC. Residues: CASSQTRLRGWGEQFF.

The chain has TRBV6-6 and TRBJ2-7; no clear D gene. The V gene's germline CDR1 is MNHNY and CDR2 SVGAGI (reference sequence). CDR3 length: 13 amino acids. The germline V and J ends were trimmed by 6 bases and 3 bases, with 12 bases remaining between them. The CDR3 DNA is TGTGCCAGCAGGGCCGTAACAGTCTACGAGCAGTACTTC. Its translation is CASRAVTVYEQYF.

The genes are TRBV19 and TRBJ2-5; D possibly corresponds to TRBD2 (6 bases). Germline V lookup: CDR1 LNHDA, CDR2 SQIVND (reference sequence). The V gene lost 7 bases and the J gene lost 5 bases, with 14 bases spanning the gap. This CDR3 has 13 residues. This chain's CDR3 is CASTTGVEETQYF. CDR3 DNA sequence: TGTGCCAGTACCACGGGGGTTGAGGAGACCCAGTACTTC.

The chain combines TRBV28 with TRBJ1-1, with D perhaps matching TRBD1 (5 bases). The CDR3 consists of 14 residues. The germline V gene has CDR1 MDHEN and CDR2 SYDVKM. Trimming cost V 6 bases and J 0 bases, with 11 bases left between them. CDR3 nucleotides: TGTGCCAGCAGCCCAGGGCGGATGAACACTGAAGCTTTCTTT. It codes for CASSPGRMNTEAFF.

The rearrangement uses TRBV28 and TRBJ1-1; 8 bases are a match to TRBD1. Unmatched junction bases numbered 12, after V lost 7 bases and J lost 2 bases. The CDR3 spans 16 residues. Germline CDR1 and CDR2: MDHEN and SYDVKM. The CDR3 here is CASTLGQGYINTEAFF. CDR3 nucleotide sequence: TGTGCCAGCACCCTAGGACAGGGTTACATCAACACTGAAGCTTTCTTT.

This chain connects TRBV13 to TRBJ2-5; a possible D gene is TRBD1 (6 bases). CDR3 size: 16 residues. Trimming left V 5 bases short and J 4 bases short, with 20 bases between. Per germline, CDR1 PRHDT and CDR2 FYEKMQ (reference sequence). In DNA, the CDR3 is TGTGCCAGCAGCACCCTAAGGACAGAGAAAAGAGAGACCCAGTACTTC. Its protein is CASSTLRTEKRETQYF. The entire variable domain, with the rest obtained from reference TRBV13 and TRBJ2-5, is as follows: AAGVIQSPRHLIKEKRETATLKCYPIPRHDTVYWYQQGPGQDPQFLISFYEKMQSDKGSIPDRFSAQQFSDYHSELNMSSLELGDSALYFCASSTLRTEKRETQYFGPGTRLLVL.

The chain carries TRBV29-1 and TRBJ1-1; maybe TRBD1 (5 bases). The CDR3 is made up of 13 amino acids. The ends were cut back, 8 bases at V and 5 bases at J, with 18 bases in the middle. Germline V gives CDR1 SQVTM, CDR2 ANQGSEA. CDR3 in DNA: TGCAGCTCAAGACAATCGGGGGGGACTGAAGCTTTCTTT. The encoded protein is CSSRQSGGTEAFF.

The CDR3 loop is CASSRTGDEAFF. DNA for the CDR3: TGTGCCAGCAGCAGGACAGGGGATGAGGCTTTCTTT. V usage is TRBV6-6 and J usage is TRBJ1-1; 9 bases are shared with TRBD1. V shed 6 bases and J 11 bases; nucleotides not matched to a gene: 7. Germline V CDR1 and CDR2: MNHNY, SVGAGI (reference sequence). The length of the CDR3 is 12 residues.